Below, one TCR beta chain is given with its context. Its antigen is unidentified. This sample stems from a study of PD-1 blockade in classical Hodgkin lymphoma. Whole-study findings and limits: Differences between repertoires have undefined causes, possibly disease activity or prior therapy. Patients newly diagnosed and complete responders had comparable baseline diversity.

Stated time point: cycle 4 day 1 (C4D1), after five to seven weeks of nivolumab. All patients relapsed after autologous stem cell transplantation, and brentuximab vedotin exposure varied. Best responses included complete response and partial response; otherwise, the best response was progressive disease. The CDR3 contains 14 residues. The V gene's germline CDR1 is MNHEY and CDR2 SVGAGI. With 5 bases removed from V and 3 bases from J, the gap between germline ends came to 11 bases. Sequencing used immunoSEQ multiplex PCR; TCRdb keeps in-frame clones, though not all of them. There are approximately 61,000 clones in the sample; 70% to 90% occur only once, and 7% to 8.5% lies in the top ten.

This chain links TRBV6-5 with TRBJ1-5, with D possibly matching TRBD1 (6 bases). The specimen comprised peripheral blood mononuclear cells (PBMCs), sampled before the fourth cycle of nivolumab. This TCR derives from a human donor with classical Hodgkin lymphoma. The CDR3 DNA follows: TGTGCCAGCAGTGTACAGGGCCTCAATCAGCCCCAGCATTTT. Its protein is CASSVQGLNQPQHF.